This TCR beta chain originates from a study of identical twins. This CDR3 contains 11 residues. V lost 8 bases, J lost 4 bases, and 11 bases lay in between. Germline V CDR1 and CDR2: DFQATT, SNEGSKA (reference sequence). TCRdb called the 5' RACE reads again in MiXCR, with one record for every CDR3 protein. This table holds roughly 220,000 distinct CDR3 sequences, around 6.5% found once. Many counts were recorded for this clonotype. The sample was also reused in another study, on T cells expressing NK-cell markers. That report notes: Within the sequenced cohort of eight donors, seven exhibited HCMV seropositivity and one was seronegative. In a handful of donors, dominant NKG2C+ clonotypes were roughly 1.0-8% of CD8+ T cells. The same clonotypes also predominated in the CD3+CD56-NKG2C+ fraction of a handful of donors. It is unclear if expanded NKG2C-expressing clones target HCMV antigens.

The receptor was isolated from a woman aged 18-30 years in good health. The sequencing sample was made of CD8+ T cells sorted from blood. This rearrangement joins TRBV20-1 to TRBJ1-1; maybe TRBD1 (6 bases). CDR3 in amino acids: CSSTRGTEAFF. In DNA, the CDR3 is TGCAGTTCTACCAGGGGCACTGAAGCTTTCTTT.